Each of the 19 T cell receptor beta chains below was sequenced from the same sample in a study of CD8 T cells in Susac syndrome. Random-hexamer reverse transcription was applied to roughly 0.5 to 1 ug RNA. TCRdb reprocessed the immunoSEQ multiplex PCR reads via MiXCR and lists one record per CDR3 protein. Here the sample spans over 350,000 distinct CDR3 sequences, more than 80% being singletons. Sequencing input: CD8+ T cells from PBMCs. These TCRs come from a human donor with multiple sclerosis.

This chain links TRBV28 with TRBJ2-3; perhaps D is TRBD1 or TRBD2 (6 bases each). This CDR3 contains 18 residues. Germline assignment: CDR1 MDHEN and CDR2 SYDVKM. V lost 7 bases, J lost 1 base, and 24 bases lay in between. The CDR3 bases are TGTGCCAGCACACTCGAACGGAACAGGGAGGAAGGCACAGATACGCAGTATTTT. Amino acids: CASTLERNREEGTDTQYF.

The V and J genes are TRBV11-2 and TRBJ2-1, with 11 nucleotides matching TRBD2. CDR3 length equals 15 residues. Germline values: CDR1 SGHAT, CDR2 FQNNGV. V lost 5 bases, J lost 7 bases, and 7 bases stayed unmatched. The CDR3 DNA sequence: TGTGCCAGCAGCGAGACTAGCGGGGTTGTGAATGAGCAGTTCTTC. It is translated as CASSETSGVVNEQFF. Full variable domain (remainder filled in from reference TRBV11-2 and TRBJ2-1): EAGVAQSPRYKIIEKRQSVAFWCNPISGHATLYWYQQILGQGPKLLIQFQNNGVVDDSQLPKDRFSAERLKGVDSTLKIQPAKLEDSAVYLCASSETSGVVNEQFFGPGTRLTVL.

This clonotype came up once. The V gene is TRBV7-9, the J gene TRBJ2-7; 14 bases are a match to TRBD2. The V gene end was trimmed by 5 bases and the J gene end by 6 bases; junction bases not matched to a gene: 6. This CDR3 comprises 15 residues. Germline-derived CDR1 and CDR2 are SEHNR and FQNEAQ (reference sequence). CDR3 sequence (DNA): TGTGCCAGCAGCGACCCCGGGACTAGCGGGAGCGAGCAGTACTTC. This translates into CASSDPGTSGSEQYF.

The chain has TRBV11-3 and TRBJ2-1, with 9 bases matching TRBD1. This CDR3 has 15 residues. J lost 7 bases, V lost 5 bases, and 9 bases had no gene match. Germline values: CDR1 SGHNT, CDR2 YENEEA. As DNA, the CDR3 is TGTGCCAGCAGCATCGGGACAGGGTATGGGAATGAGCAGTTCTTC. Its protein product is CASSIGTGYGNEQFF.

This chain connects TRBV5-8 to TRBJ1-2, with TRBD1 matching 11 bases. The CDR3 has 15 amino acids. The V segment lost 4 bases and the J segment 5 bases; nucleotides outside the gene matches: 7. Germline CDR1 is SGHTS and CDR2 is YDEGEE. The chain's CDR3 is CASSPRTGGAYGYTF. CDR3 DNA sequence: TGTGCCAGCAGCCCCAGGACAGGGGGCGCGTATGGCTACACCTTC.

This clonotype was observed once. This sequence joins TRBV2 and TRBJ2-3; D gene uncertain. The ends were cut back, 0 bases at V and 1 base at J, with 8 bases in the middle. Germline CDR1 SNHLY, CDR2 FYNNEI. This CDR3 contains 15 residues. The CDR3 region has the DNA TGTGCCAGCAGTGAAGCTCACAGAGGCACAGATACGCAGTATTTT. This encodes CASSEAHRGTDTQYF.

The chain recombines TRBV30 with TRBJ2-7; possibly TRBD2 for D (6 bases). V lost 5 bases to trimming and J lost 6 bases, with 11 bases between them. Germline V gene sequence: CDR1 GTSNPN, CDR2 SVGIG (reference sequence). CDR3 length: 11 residues. CDR3 protein: CAWAQGGEQYF. CDR3 nucleotide sequence: TGTGCCTGGGCTCAGGGAGGCGAGCAGTACTTC. Using reference TRBV30 and TRBJ2-7 for the parts outside the CDR3, the full variable domain is SQTIHQWPATLVQPVGSPLSLECTVEGTSNPNLYWYRQAAGRGLQLLFYSVGIGQISSEVPQNLSASRPQDRQFILSSKKLLLSDSGFYLCAWAQGGEQYFGPGTRLTVT.

This clonotype is a singleton in its sample. The chain combines TRBV19 with TRBJ1-1; weak D call: TRBD1 (5 bases). V lost 3 bases and J lost 5, with 10 bases in between. The germline CDR1 and CDR2 sequences are LNHDA and SQIVND (reference sequence). This CDR3 spans 13 amino acids. DNA for the CDR3: TGTGCCAGTAGTATCCAGGGATGGACTGAAGCTTTCTTT. Encoded protein: CASSIQGWTEAFF.

The chain has TRBV19 and TRBJ1-1; D might be TRBD1 (6 bases). The germline V and J ends were trimmed by 5 bases and 5 bases, with 15 bases remaining between them. From germline, CDR1 is LNHDA and CDR2 SQIVND (reference sequence). The CDR3 is 14 amino acids. The CDR3 DNA is TGTGCCAGTAGTGTATCATCGGGGGCGACTGAAGCTTTCTTT. Protein: CASSVSSGATEAFF.

The chain is built from TRBV12-3 or TRBV12-4 and TRBJ2-7, with D unclear. With 8 bases removed from V and 0 bases from J, the gap between germline ends came to 5 bases. This CDR3 comprises 11 residues. DNA for the CDR3: TGTGCCAGCGCTTCCTCCTACGAGCAGTACTTC. Its translation is CASASSYEQYF.

V and J are TRBV2 and TRBJ2-1, with D unresolved. V lost 2 bases, J lost 4 bases, and 9 bases lay in between. Germline CDR1 reads SNHLY; CDR2 reads FYNNEI. This CDR3 has 14 amino acids. The CDR3 nucleotides are TGTGCCAGCAGTGAATCGTCAGATTACAATGAGCAGTTCTTC. Translated, it gives CASSESSDYNEQFF.

The chain employs TRBV2 and TRBJ1-1; D perhaps matches TRBD1 (6 bases). The germline gives CDR1 SNHLY, CDR2 FYNNEI. V gave up 11 bases and J gave up 0 bases, with 16 bases separating them. CDR3 size: 14 residues. CDR3 nucleotide sequence: TGTGCCTGCACGAGGGGGGGCATGAACACTGAAGCTTTCTTT. It yields the protein CACTRGGMNTEAFF.

This chain uses TRBV6-2 or TRBV6-3 with TRBJ2-1; 8 bases match TRBD1. After removal of 0 bases from V and 2 bases from J, the junction contained 9 bases not matched to a gene. Germline V gene lookup returns CDR1 MNHEY and CDR2 SVGEGT. The CDR3 consists of 18 residues. CDR3 in amino acids: CASSYSPLGQGPYNEQFF. CDR3 sequence (DNA): TGTGCCAGCAGTTACTCGCCCCTCGGACAGGGCCCCTACAATGAGCAGTTCTTC.

The chain carries TRBV29-1 and TRBJ1-1; D might be TRBD1 (5 bases). The CDR3 contains 14 residues. Germline CDR1 SQVTM, CDR2 ANQGSEA. V dropped 6 bases and J dropped 4 bases, with 18 bases sitting between them. CDR3 sequence reads: CSVRNPRQSTEAFF. The CDR3 coding sequence is TGCAGCGTGAGAAACCCGAGACAGTCCACTGAAGCTTTCTTT.

This clonotype came up once. This chain connects TRBV5-6 to TRBJ1-1; 8 nucleotides line up with TRBD1. V shed 3 bases and J 0 bases; nucleotides not matched to a gene: 4. The germline V gene encodes CDR1 SGHDT and CDR2 YYEEEE. This CDR3 is 15 amino acids long. The CDR3 nucleotides read TGTGCCAGCAGCTGGACAGGGCCGATGAACACTGAAGCTTTCTTT. This translates into CASSWTGPMNTEAFF.

This chain links TRBV11-2 with TRBJ2-7; 11 bases align to TRBD2. Germline V gene lookup returns CDR1 SGHAT and CDR2 FQNNGV. The J segment lost 9 bases and the V segment lost 3 bases, leaving 7 bases of the junction unmatched. The CDR3 has 14 amino acids. The CDR3 protein is CASSLKLAGEGQYF. CDR3 sequence (DNA): TGTGCCAGCAGCTTGAAACTAGCGGGAGAGGGGCAGTACTTC. Looking up the rest from reference TRBV11-2 and TRBJ2-7 gives the full variable domain: EAGVAQSPRYKIIEKRQSVAFWCNPISGHATLYWYQQILGQGPKLLIQFQNNGVVDDSQLPKDRFSAERLKGVDSTLKIQPAKLEDSAVYLCASSLKLAGEGQYFGPGTRLTVT.

The chain combines TRBV6-5 with TRBJ1-1; possibly TRBD1 for D (5 bases). The V gene lost 2 bases and the J gene lost 3 bases, with 10 bases spanning the gap. The V gene's germline CDR1 is MNHEY and CDR2 SVGAGI. The CDR3 runs 14 residues. The CDR3 spells CASSYGGGYTEAFF. In DNA, the CDR3 is TGTGCCAGCAGTTACGGTGGGGGGTACACTGAAGCTTTCTTT.

This clonotype has a single count. V is TRBV5-1 and J is TRBJ2-7, with D tentatively TRBD1 or TRBD2 (5 bases each). Germline CDR1 reads SGHRS; CDR2 reads YFSETQ. The ends were cut back, 4 bases at V and 5 bases at J, with 19 bases in the middle. The CDR3 length is 15 residues. The DNA for the CDR3 is TGCGCCAGCAGCCCCCTGAGGGCCAGGGCTCACGAGCAGTACTTC. This gives the protein CASSPLRARAHEQYF.

CDR3 DNA sequence: TGTGCCAGCAGCTTAACCCCCCAAGGCAGGGGAGAGGAGCTGTTTTTT. Its protein is CASSLTPQGRGEELFF. V and J are TRBV7-3 and TRBJ2-2; TRBD1 might be the D (6 bases). The CDR3 extends over 16 amino acids. Germline V gene data show CDR1 as SGHTA and CDR2 as FQGTGA. The V end lost 0 bases, the J end lost 10 bases, and 18 bases lay between the germline ends.